This T cell receptor (beta chain) came from a study of regulatory T cells in long-lasting Graves disease. Study-wide background: Newly diagnosed Graves' patients took antithyroid drugs under 3 months.

With regard to this clonotype: The antigen remains unidentified.

V was clipped by 3 bases and J by 6 bases; unmatched bases: 3. This CDR3 is 13 amino acids long. Germline-derived CDR1 and CDR2 are ENHRY and SYGVKD. Specified time point: newly diagnosed GD, antithyroid drugs for less than 3 months. With RNA extracted from PBMCs as input, the TCR library was made. EDTA tubes were used for drawing roughly 9 milliliters of peripheral blood. Libraries of TCR beta came from iRepertoire HTBI primers plus Arm-PCR of CDR3 regions. TCRdb fed the multiplex PCR reads into MiXCR, producing one record per CDR3 protein. This repertoire shows roughly 380,000 distinct CDR3 sequences, over 15% found once; its top ten account for around 27%. General study points: Persistent disease preferred TRBV28, TRBJ1-2 and TRBJ2-5.

The same sample was also used in a study of T cells in Graves' hyperthyroidism and ophthalmopathy. As that study records: The majority of expanded thyroid clonotypes above 0.001 also appeared in blood.

The starting material was peripheral blood mononuclear cells (PBMCs), obtained at new diagnosis, from a patient treated with antithyroid drugs. The source is a man aged 40-49 years with Graves disease. The chain employs TRBV10-3 and TRBJ2-7; TRBD1 matches 9 bases. CDR3 region: CAISERDRAEQYF. In DNA, the CDR3 is TGTGCCATCAGTGAACGGGACAGGGCCGAGCAGTACTTC.